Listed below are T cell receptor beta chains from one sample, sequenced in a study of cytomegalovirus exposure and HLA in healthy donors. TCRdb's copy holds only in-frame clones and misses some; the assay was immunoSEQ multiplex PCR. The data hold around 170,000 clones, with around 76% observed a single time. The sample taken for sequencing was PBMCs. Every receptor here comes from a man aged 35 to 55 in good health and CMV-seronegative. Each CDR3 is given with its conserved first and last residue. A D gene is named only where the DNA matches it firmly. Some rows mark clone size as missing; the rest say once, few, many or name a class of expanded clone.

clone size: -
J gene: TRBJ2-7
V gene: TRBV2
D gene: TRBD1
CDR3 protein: CASSRDSSNEQYF
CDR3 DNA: TGTGCCAGCAGCCGGGACAGCTCGAACGAGCAGTACTTC

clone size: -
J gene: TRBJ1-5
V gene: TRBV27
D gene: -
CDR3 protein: CASSPTARTARTGQPQHF
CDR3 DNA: TGTGCCAGCAGTCCTACGGCCCGGACAGCGCGGACGGGTCAGCCCCAGCATTTT

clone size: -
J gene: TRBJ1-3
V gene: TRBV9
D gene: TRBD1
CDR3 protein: CASSDDPGQGSGNTIYF
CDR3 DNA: TGTGCCAGCAGCGACGACCCGGGACAGGGCTCTGGAAACACCATATATTTT

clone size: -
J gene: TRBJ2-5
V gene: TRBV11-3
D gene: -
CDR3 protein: CASSSGPQGTQYF
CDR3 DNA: TGTGCCAGCAGCTCAGGTCCTCAAGGGACCCAGTACTTC

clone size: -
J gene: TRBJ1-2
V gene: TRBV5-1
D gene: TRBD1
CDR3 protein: CASSPTGHGYTF
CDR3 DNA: TGCGCCAGCAGCCCGACAGGGCATGGCTACACCTTC

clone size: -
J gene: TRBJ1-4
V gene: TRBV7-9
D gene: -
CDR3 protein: CSSSLAWTVNEKLFF
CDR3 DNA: TGTTCCAGCAGCCTAGCCTGGACTGTGAATGAAAAACTGTTTTTT

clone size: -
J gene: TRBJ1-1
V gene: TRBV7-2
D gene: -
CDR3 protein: CASSPYTEVRPEAFF
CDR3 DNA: TGTGCCAGCAGCCCCTACACAGAAGTTCGCCCCGAAGCTTTCTTT

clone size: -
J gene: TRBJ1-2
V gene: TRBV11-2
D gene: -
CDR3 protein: CASSSQRGGSNYGYTF
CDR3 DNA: TGTGCCAGCAGCTCACAAAGGGGGGGAAGTAACTATGGCTACACCTTC

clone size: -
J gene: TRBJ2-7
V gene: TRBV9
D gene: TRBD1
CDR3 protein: CASSVGVGQGTYEQYF
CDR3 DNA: TGTGCCAGCAGCGTAGGGGTGGGACAGGGGACCTACGAGCAGTACTTC

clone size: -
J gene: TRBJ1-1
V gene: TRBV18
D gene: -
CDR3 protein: CASSPDQGLLNTEAFF
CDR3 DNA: TGTGCCAGCTCACCAGATCAGGGTTTGTTGAACACTGAAGCTTTCTTT

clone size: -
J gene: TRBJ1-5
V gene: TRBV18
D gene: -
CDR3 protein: CASSPGQQPNQPQHF
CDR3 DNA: TGTGCCAGCTCACCAGGTCAACAGCCCAATCAGCCCCAGCATTTT

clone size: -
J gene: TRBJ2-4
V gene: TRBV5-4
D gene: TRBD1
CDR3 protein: CASSLLQGSQYF
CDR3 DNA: TGTGCCAGCAGCTTGTTACAGGGGAGTCAGTACTTC

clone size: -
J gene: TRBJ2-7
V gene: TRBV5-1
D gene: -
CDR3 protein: CASSFGWAGSGEQYF
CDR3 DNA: TGCGCCAGCAGCTTTGGGTGGGCGGGGAGTGGCGAGCAGTACTTC

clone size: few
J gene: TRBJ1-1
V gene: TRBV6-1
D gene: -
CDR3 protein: CASSEIRERNTEAFF
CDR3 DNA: TGTGCCAGCAGTGAGATTCGGGAGAGAAACACTGAAGCTTTCTTT

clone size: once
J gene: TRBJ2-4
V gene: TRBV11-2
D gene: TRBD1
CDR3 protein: CASSLAGQGWNIQYF
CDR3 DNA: TGTGCCAGCAGCTTAGCGGGACAGGGCTGGAACATTCAGTACTTC

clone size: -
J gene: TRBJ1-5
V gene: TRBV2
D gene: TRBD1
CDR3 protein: CASIRDRGQPQHF
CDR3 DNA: TGTGCCAGCATCCGGGACAGGGGACAGCCCCAGCATTTT

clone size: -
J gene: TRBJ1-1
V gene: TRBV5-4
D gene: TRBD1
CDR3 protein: CASSIPGQLEAFF
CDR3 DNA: TGTGCCAGCAGCATACCGGGACAGCTTGAAGCTTTCTTT

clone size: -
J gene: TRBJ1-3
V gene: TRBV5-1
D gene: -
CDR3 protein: CASSLSMQGTFSGNTIYF
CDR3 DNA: TGCGCCAGCAGCCTATCTATGCAGGGAACTTTCTCTGGAAACACCATATATTTT

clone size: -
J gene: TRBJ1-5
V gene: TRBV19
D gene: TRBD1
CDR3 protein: CASSIDWGTDYSNQPQHF
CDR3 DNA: TGTGCCAGTAGTATAGATTGGGGGACAGACTATAGCAATCAGCCCCAGCATTTT

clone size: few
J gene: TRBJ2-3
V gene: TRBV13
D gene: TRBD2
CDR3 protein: CASSPRAGAEGSTDTQYF
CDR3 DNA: TGTGCCAGCAGCCCTAGAGCGGGAGCTGAGGGTAGCACAGATACGCAGTATTTT

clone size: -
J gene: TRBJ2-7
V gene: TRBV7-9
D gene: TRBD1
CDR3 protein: CASSPNRGSYEQYF
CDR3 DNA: TGTGCCAGCAGCCCAAACAGGGGTTCCTACGAGCAGTACTTC

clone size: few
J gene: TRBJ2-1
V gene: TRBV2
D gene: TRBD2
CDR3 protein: CASRRLAGGNEQFF
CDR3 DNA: TGTGCCAGCAGGCGACTAGCGGGAGGGAATGAGCAGTTCTTC

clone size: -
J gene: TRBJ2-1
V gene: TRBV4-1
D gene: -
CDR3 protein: CASSSRVRNLYNEQFF
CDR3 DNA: TGCGCCAGCAGCTCCCGTGTGCGGAACCTTTACAATGAGCAGTTCTTC

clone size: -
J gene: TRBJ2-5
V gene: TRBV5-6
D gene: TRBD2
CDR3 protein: CASSSYHSGRRETQYF
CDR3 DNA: TGTGCCAGCAGCTCCTACCACAGCGGGAGGCGTGAGACCCAGTACTTC